This T cell receptor (beta chain) stems from a study of T cells in Graves' hyperthyroidism and ophthalmopathy. RNA transcripts gave rise to amplified TCR beta CDR3 regions. The TCR CDR3 first-round RT-PCR relied on the HTBI primer set. Via MiXCR, TCRdb re-called the multiplex PCR reads, giving one row per CDR3 protein. The sample contains roughly 700,000 distinct CDR3 sequences, roughly 15% of which appear only once. In this sample, this clonotype turned up many times. Per germline, CDR1 DFQATT and CDR2 SNEGSKA (reference sequence). J lost 7 bases, V lost 1 base, and 15 bases had no gene match. The CDR3 is made up of 17 amino acids.

This clonotype was obtained from a young woman with Graves' hyperthyroidism. Sequences were obtained from blood. This chain connects TRBV20-1 to TRBJ2-1, with TRBD2 matching 8 bases. The CDR3 DNA reads TGCAGTGCTAGAGCCCCTCCTATGCGTCGGGGGGGTAATGAGCAGTTCTTC. Residues: CSARAPPMRRGGNEQFF.